Listed below are T cell receptor beta chains from one sample, sequenced in a study of human T cells and chemical hapten exposure. Each CDR3 protein is one row after TCRdb ran MiXCR on the RACE reads. The repertoire has 35,000 to 50,000 distinct CDR3 sequences, 9.5% to 15% of them found once; the top ten carry roughly 5.7%. The sequences come from whole blood, collected in connection with sensitization to the hapten diphenylcyclopropenone (DPC). Every receptor here comes from a woman aged 30 to 39 with alopecia areata. Some clones in this sample may be carry-over from other donors' samples. CDR3s include the opening cysteine and the closing phenylalanine or tryptophan.

V: TRBV7-8
J: TRBJ2-7
CDR3: CASSSNRREQYF

V: TRBV21-1
J: TRBJ2-7
CDR3: CASSNEPGFPYEQYF

V: TRBV23-1
J: TRBJ1-1
CDR3: CASRQGRKGWTEAFF

V: TRBV6-6
J: TRBJ1-2
CDR3: CASCYTGTGAYGYTF

V: TRBV7-8
J: TRBJ1-1
CDR3: CASSRRLTSSNTEAFF

V: TRBV5-1
J: TRBJ1-6
CDR3: CASSRTGGASYSPLHF

V: TRBV12-3/TRBV12-4
J: TRBJ2-1
CDR3: CASSLGGYEQFF

V: TRBV4-2
J: TRBJ2-1
CDR3: CASSLDRVGTNEQFF

V: TRBV7-9
J: TRBJ1-1
CDR3: CASSQQGAAPEAFF

V: TRBV7-9
J: TRBJ2-3
CDR3: CASSSPSLDTQYF

V: TRBV7-2
J: TRBJ2-1
CDR3: CASSLDRLAGVSYNEQFF

V: TRBV6-2/TRBV6-3
J: TRBJ1-2
CDR3: CASSSTRNRAPYGYTF

V: TRBV7-2
J: TRBJ2-5
CDR3: CASSPSLVQETQYF

V: TRBV6-6
J: TRBJ1-1
CDR3: CASGGTIEAFF

V: TRBV6-5
J: TRBJ2-5
CDR3: CASSWSPSVQETQYF

V: TRBV20-1
J: TRBJ2-1
CDR3: CSARRISGKFSNEQFF

V: TRBV29-1
J: TRBJ2-1
CDR3: CSAVGTDLDEQFF

V: TRBV28
J: TRBJ1-1
CDR3: CASSLSGTRDFGAFF

V: TRBV5-1
J: TRBJ2-3
CDR3: CASSSPTALDTQYF

V: TRBV28
J: TRBJ1-2
CDR3: CASSSLGRSNYGYTF

V: TRBV7-3
J: TRBJ2-2
CDR3: CASTPSRMGELFF

V: TRBV18
J: TRBJ1-1
CDR3: CASSIQQGGDTEAFF

V: TRBV4-3
J: TRBJ2-1
CDR3: CASSQGAFRQLRSSYNEQFF

V: TRBV19
J: TRBJ2-1
CDR3: CASSLRTGGVASFNEQFF

V: TRBV14
J: TRBJ2-3
CDR3: CASSPIGQGASDTQYF

V: TRBV30
J: TRBJ1-1
CDR3: CALRTGLSEAFF

V: TRBV29-1
J: TRBJ2-5
CDR3: CSAGFDSGETQYF

V: TRBV28
J: TRBJ1-1
CDR3: CASSTGFSAFF

V: TRBV28
J: TRBJ1-5
CDR3: CASMAGLYNQPQHF

V: TRBV7-3
J: TRBJ2-2
CDR3: CASSLLSAGELFF

V: TRBV6-5
J: TRBJ2-3
CDR3: CASSYVGTRRDTQYF

V: TRBV29-1
J: TRBJ2-2
CDR3: CSVGPGPGELFF

V: TRBV9
J: TRBJ2-1
CDR3: CASSVLSGSGNEQFF

V: TRBV24-1
J: TRBJ2-4
CDR3: CATSAIHKNIQYF

V: TRBV5-6
J: TRBJ2-7
CDR3: CASSLPGQGYSEQYF

V: TRBV20-1
J: TRBJ2-5
CDR3: CSASSDRQETQYF

V: TRBV19
J: TRBJ2-3
CDR3: CASRYRGEADTQYF

V: TRBV28
J: TRBJ2-7
CDR3: CASQGAPYEQYF

V: TRBV29-1
J: TRBJ2-1
CDR3: CSVLHRNPRQFF

V: TRBV7-9
J: TRBJ1-5
CDR3: CASNRDNSNQPQHF

V: TRBV6-5
J: TRBJ2-5
CDR3: CASGNSGMGKTQYF

V: TRBV28
J: TRBJ1-2
CDR3: CASSIIQGAWDYGYTF

V: TRBV7-6
J: TRBJ2-5
CDR3: CASSLSTVQETQYF

V: TRBV7-2
J: TRBJ2-5
CDR3: CASSFRDGETQYF

V: TRBV29-1
J: TRBJ1-2
CDR3: CSVVGEHGYTF

V: TRBV6-6
J: TRBJ2-1
CDR3: CASSYSTGFAGERNEQFF

V: TRBV6-5
J: TRBJ1-4
CDR3: CASSYSTGRKLFF

V: TRBV28
J: TRBJ2-7
CDR3: CASSFGTREQYF

V: TRBV27
J: TRBJ1-1
CDR3: CASGVRGPEAFF

V: TRBV5-1
J: TRBJ2-1
CDR3: CASSLDRDPYNEQFF

V: TRBV5-5
J: TRBJ2-3
CDR3: CASSWQRLSTDTQYF

V: TRBV5-1
J: TRBJ2-1
CDR3: CASSPDRGNNEQFF